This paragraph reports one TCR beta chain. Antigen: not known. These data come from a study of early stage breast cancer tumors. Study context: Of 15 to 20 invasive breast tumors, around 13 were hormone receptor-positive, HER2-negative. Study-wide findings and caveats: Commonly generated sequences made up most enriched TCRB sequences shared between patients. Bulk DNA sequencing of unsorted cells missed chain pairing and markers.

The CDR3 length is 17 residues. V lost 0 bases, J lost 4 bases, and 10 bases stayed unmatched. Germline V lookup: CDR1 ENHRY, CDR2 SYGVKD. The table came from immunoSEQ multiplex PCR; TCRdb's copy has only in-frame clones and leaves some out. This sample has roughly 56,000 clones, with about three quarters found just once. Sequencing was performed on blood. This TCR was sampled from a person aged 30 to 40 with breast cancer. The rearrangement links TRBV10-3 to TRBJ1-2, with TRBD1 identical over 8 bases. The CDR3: CAISESMMVQGAYGYTF. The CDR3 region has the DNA TGTGCCATCAGTGAGTCCATGATGGTTCAGGGGGCCTATGGCTACACCTTC.